Listed below are T cell receptor beta chains from one sample, sequenced in a study of spatial heterogeneity in lung cancer. Each CDR3 protein is one row after TCRdb ran MiXCR on the 5' RACE reads. The sample consists of around 11,000 distinct CDR3 sequences, over 10% of them appearing once. The starting material was lung tumor tissue, obtained at surgery. All receptors derive from a female donor with early-stage non-small cell lung cancer. Both conserved end residues are part of each CDR3. Each record gives: clone size, V gene, J gene, D gene, CDR3 DNA, CDR3 protein. D genes are given only for firm matches. The size field reads once, few, many, or a class for an expanded clone.

>many|TRBV4-3|TRBJ2-5|TRBD1
TGCGCCAGCAGCCTCCAGTCAGGGGGAGAGACCCAGTACTTC
CASSLQSGGETQYF
>medium-sized|TRBV11-2|TRBJ1-3|.
TGTGCCAGCCGGGCGGCCGGAAACACCATATATTTT
CASRAAGNTIYF
>medium-sized|TRBV4-1|TRBJ2-1|TRBD2
TGCGCCAGCAGCCAAGCACCTAGCGGATCGCCCCCTTACAATGAGCAGTTCTTC
CASSQAPSGSPPYNEQFF
>many|TRBV6-5|TRBJ2-3|TRBD1
TGTGCCAGCAGTGGGGACAGCTTCACAGATACGCAGTATTTT
CASSGDSFTDTQYF
>medium-sized|TRBV7-3|TRBJ2-1|.
TGTGCCAGCAGCTTAATGGGGTACAATGAGCAGTTCTTC
CASSLMGYNEQFF
>medium-sized|TRBV20-1|TRBJ2-1|TRBD2
TGCAGTGCTAGAAGCGGGGCCGGAGACAATGAGCAGTTCTTC
CSARSGAGDNEQFF
>many|TRBV4-2|TRBJ1-2|TRBD1
TGTGCCAGCAGCCAAGAGGGAAGAATTGACAGGGCGGGGATCTATGGCTACACCTTC
CASSQEGRIDRAGIYGYTF
>many|TRBV2|TRBJ1-5|.
TGTGCCAGCAGTGGGCGTGGGGGGCTTAACCAGCCCCAGCATTTT
CASSGRGGLNQPQHF
>few|TRBV6-2/TRBV6-3|TRBJ1-1|TRBD1
TGTGCCAGCAGAATACAGGGGCCGAACACTGAAGCTTTCTTT
CASRIQGPNTEAFF
>once|TRBV5-1|TRBJ2-7|.
TGCGCCAGCAGCTTGGGGACAGTCTCCTACGAGCAGTACTTC
CASSLGTVSYEQYF
>many|TRBV20-1|TRBJ2-3|.
TGCAGTGCTAGAGTTACAGGAACAGATACGCAGTATTTT
CSARVTGTDTQYF
>many|TRBV7-2|TRBJ2-2|.
TGTGCCAGCAAGGGGGAAACGAACACCGGGGAGCTGTTTTTT
CASKGETNTGELFF
>medium-sized|TRBV7-3|TRBJ2-2|TRBD1
TGTGCCAGCAGCCCCGGGACAGGGGGCGGGGAGCTGTTTTTT
CASSPGTGGGELFF
>few|TRBV4-3|TRBJ2-1|.
TGCGCCAGCAGCCCCTCCTGGCAGGGTAACAATGAGCAGTTCTTC
CASSPSWQGNNEQFF